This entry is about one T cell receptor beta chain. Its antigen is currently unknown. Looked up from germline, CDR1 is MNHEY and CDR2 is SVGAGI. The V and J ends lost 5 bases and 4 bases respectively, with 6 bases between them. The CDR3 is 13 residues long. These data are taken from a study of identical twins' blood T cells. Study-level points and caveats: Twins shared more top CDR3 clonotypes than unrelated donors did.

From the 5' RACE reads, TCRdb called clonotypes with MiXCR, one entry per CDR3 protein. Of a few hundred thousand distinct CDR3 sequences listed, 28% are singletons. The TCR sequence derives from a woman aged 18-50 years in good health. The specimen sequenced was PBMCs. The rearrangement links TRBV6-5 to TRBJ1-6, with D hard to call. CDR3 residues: CASSRDYNSPLHF. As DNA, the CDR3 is TGTGCCAGCAGTCGGGATTATAATTCACCCCTCCACTTT.